These 29 T cell receptor beta chains originate from one sample sequenced in a study of cytomegalovirus exposure and HLA in healthy donors. PCR involved 60 Vbeta and 13 Jbeta primers. Profiling relied on immunoSEQ multiplex PCR, and the TCRdb table lists in-frame clones only, not all of them. Of 200,000 to 250,000 clones listed, 85% to 90% are singletons. Sample: PBMCs. The receptor set was obtained from a human donor in good health.

The gene calls are TRBV11-2 and TRBJ2-3, with 7 bases aligning to TRBD1. Germline V CDR1 and CDR2: SGHAT, FQNNGV. The CDR3 has 16 residues. The ends lost 3 bases at V and 1 base at J; junction bases unmatched: 7. CDR3 in amino acids: CASSFNRGRGTDTQYF. CDR3 bases: TGTGCCAGCAGCTTCAACAGGGGACGGGGCACAGATACGCAGTATTTT.

The chain recombines TRBV5-1 with TRBJ2-3; weak D call: TRBD2 (6 bases). V dropped 4 bases and J dropped 0 bases, with 12 bases sitting between them. Germline lookup yields CDR1 SGHRS and CDR2 YFSETQ. This CDR3 has 15 amino acids. CDR3 amino acids: CASSVSGLSTDTQYF. Written as DNA, the CDR3 is TGCGCCAGCAGCGTATCGGGACTGAGCACAGATACGCAGTATTTT.

The chain carries TRBV2 and TRBJ2-7, with 9 bases aligning to TRBD1. The ends lost 5 bases at V and 2 bases at J; junction bases unmatched: 7. The germline gives CDR1 SNHLY, CDR2 FYNNEI. The CDR3 covers 15 residues. The CDR3 loop reads CASSLRRDRAYEQYF. The DNA for the CDR3 is TGTGCCAGCAGTCTCCGCCGGGACAGGGCCTACGAGCAGTACTTC.

The V gene is TRBV23-1, the J gene TRBJ1-4, with unresolved D. TRBV23-1 is an open reading frame whose function is uncertain. Trimming left V 4 bases short and J 8 bases short, with 23 bases between. CDR3 length: 17 amino acids. The CDR3 DNA follows: TGCGCCAGCAGTCCCCAACCCGGAACCCCCGCGGAGGAAAAACTGTTTTTT. It yields the protein CASSPQPGTPAEEKLFF.

The rearrangement uses TRBV10-3 and TRBJ1-3; 8 bases align to TRBD1. There are 18 residues in the CDR3. Germline CDR1 reads ENHRY; CDR2 reads SYGVKD. Losses at the gene ends were 0 bases for V and 0 bases for J; bases not matched to a gene: 7. CDR3 in DNA: TGTGCCATCAGTGAGTCGATCCAGGGGGCCAGCTCTGGAAACACCATATATTTT. Translated: CAISESIQGASSGNTIYF.

The V and J genes are TRBV27 and TRBJ1-5, with TRBD1 matching over 7 bases. This CDR3 has 18 residues. Germline lookup yields CDR1 MNHEY and CDR2 SMNVEV (reference sequence). The V gene end was trimmed by 4 bases and the J gene end by 2 bases; junction bases not matched to a gene: 14. CDR3 sequence (DNA): TGTGCCAGCAGTTCAAGGATACAGGGGTCAAGGGGCAATCAGCCCCAGCATTTT. As protein: CASSSRIQGSRGNQPQHF.

CDR3 in DNA: TGTGCCAGCAGCGACCGCAGACTAGCGGACTCCTACGAGCAGTACTTC. As protein: CASSDRRLADSYEQYF. V usage is TRBV2 and J usage is TRBJ2-7; 9 nucleotides agree with TRBD2. Germline V lookup: CDR1 SNHLY, CDR2 FYNNEI. V lost 6 bases to trimming and J lost 0 bases; unmatched junction nucleotides: 9. This CDR3 spans 16 amino acids. The variable domain in full, completed from reference TRBV2 and TRBJ2-7, reads EPEVTQTPSHQVTQMGQEVILRCVPISNHLYFYWYRQILGQKVEFLVSFYNNEISEKSEIFDDQFSVERPDGSNFTLKIRSTKLEDSAMYFCASSDRRLADSYEQYFGPGTRLTVT.

The gene calls are TRBV28 and TRBJ2-1, with 9 bases aligning to TRBD2. V dropped 4 bases and J dropped 7; count of bases not matched to a gene: 8. The CDR3 loop spans 15 amino acids. Germline V gene data show CDR1 as MDHEN and CDR2 as SYDVKM. The CDR3, as DNA: TGTGCCAGCAGTTCCTCTAGCGGGATCATGAATGAGCAGTTCTTC. Amino acids: CASSSSSGIMNEQFF.

The chain uses TRBV11-2 and TRBJ1-2, with a weak D call TRBD1 (5 bases). Germline CDR1 and CDR2: SGHAT and FQNNGV. CDR3 length: 17 amino acids. Trimming removed 4 bases at V and 3 bases at J, with 21 bases between. CDR3 protein: CASSSLLSARGDYGYTF. CDR3 in DNA: TGTGCCAGCAGCTCCCTTCTATCGGCTAGGGGTGACTATGGCTACACCTTC.

This clone was counted a few times. The CDR3 DNA reads TGTGCCAGAAGACAGGACCTGAACACTGAAGCTTTCTTT. This encodes CARRQDLNTEAFF. The chain couples TRBV5-3 to TRBJ1-1; a possible D gene is TRBD1 (5 bases). TRBV5-3 is classed as an ORF, of uncertain function. The germline V and J ends were trimmed by 5 bases and 0 bases, with 8 bases remaining between them. The CDR3 extends over 13 amino acids.

This clone was seen more than once but under ten times. The chain recombines TRBV28 with TRBJ2-5, with 7 bases fitting TRBD2. V shed 6 bases, J shed 4 bases, and the junction held 14 bases outside the gene matches. Germline CDR1 MDHEN, CDR2 SYDVKM. CDR3 length: 16 amino acids. CDR3 protein: CASRPYSRGRGETQYF. For the CDR3, the DNA is TGTGCCAGCAGGCCCTATTCGCGGGGGAGGGGAGAGACCCAGTACTTC.

This sequence joins TRBV27 and TRBJ2-4; D unresolved. V lost 3 bases, J lost 0 bases, and 9 bases lay in between. CDR3 length equals 15 residues. Germline lookup yields CDR1 MNHEY and CDR2 SMNVEV (reference sequence). The CDR3 DNA follows: TGTGCCAGCAGTTTCATCCCAGTAGCCAAAAACATTCAGTACTTC. This encodes CASSFIPVAKNIQYF.

The chain joins TRBV6-5 to TRBJ2-5, with TRBD2 identical over 7 bases. V shed 8 bases, J shed 3 bases, and the junction held 12 bases outside the gene matches. The CDR3 is 15 amino acids. Germline V gives CDR1 MNHEY, CDR2 SVGAGI. The CDR3 nucleotides read TGTGCCAGCGGGAGAACCGGGAGGCCGGAAGAGACCCAGTACTTC. It is translated as CASGRTGRPEETQYF.

The V and J genes are TRBV28 and TRBJ1-4, with 9 bases aligning to TRBD1. The CDR3 loop spans 16 amino acids. Germline assignment: CDR1 MDHEN and CDR2 SYDVKM. The J segment lost 7 bases and the V segment lost 3 bases, leaving 9 bases of the junction unmatched. CDR3 sequence: CASSFAQQGAGEKLFF. CDR3 DNA sequence: TGTGCCAGCAGTTTTGCGCAACAGGGGGCTGGTGAAAAACTGTTTTTT.

This clone has a handful of counts. The chain employs TRBV5-4 and TRBJ1-4; D uncertain. Germline CDR1 SGHNT, CDR2 YYREEE (reference sequence). The CDR3 sequence is 12 residues long. With 3 bases removed from V and 7 bases from J, the gap between germline ends came to 7 bases. CDR3 coding DNA: TGTGCCAGCAGCTCATCAGGTGAAAAACTGTTTTTT. Protein: CASSSSGEKLFF.

The chain is built from TRBV16 and TRBJ1-3; unclear D gene. V shed 4 bases and J shed 8 bases, with 18 bases lying between them. The CDR3 covers 15 residues. Germline assignment: CDR1 KGHSY and CDR2 FQNENV. The CDR3 DNA reads TGTGCCAGCAGCCCGAAACTACATGAGTCGTACACCATATATTTT. Protein sequence: CASSPKLHESYTIYF.

The DNA for the CDR3 is TGTGCCAGTAGACCCCCGCCGGGGGGCGCGAACACTGAAGCTTTCTTT. This sequence encodes CASRPPPGGANTEAFF. V gene TRBV19 combines with J gene TRBJ1-1; the D gene is possibly TRBD1 (6 bases). CDR1 and CDR2 from the germline V gene are LNHDA and SQIVND (reference sequence). The V gene lost 6 bases and the J gene lost 1 base, with 18 bases spanning the gap. The CDR3 has 16 amino acids.

The rearrangement links TRBV28 to TRBJ1-6; D is uncertain. Germline assignment: CDR1 MDHEN and CDR2 SYDVKM. The CDR3 loop spans 14 amino acids. The germline V and J ends were trimmed by 4 bases and 7 bases, with 11 bases remaining between them. CDR3 DNA: TGTGCCAGCAGTTGGAGGTTGGGGAATTCACCCCTCCACTTT. Its protein is CASSWRLGNSPLHF.

This clone was seen only once. V usage is TRBV21-1 and J usage is TRBJ1-5; the D call TRBD1 from the table was never checked on the DNA. TRBV21-1 is an annotated pseudogene. The CDR3 length is 15 residues. In nucleotides, the CDR3 is TGTGCCAGCAGCAAATCGGAGGGGGCCAATCAGCCCCAGCATTTT. Protein: CASSKSEGANQPQHF.

CDR3 in DNA: TGCGCCAGCAGCCAAGTCCCAATCGGGGGACAGGTACTAGCGGGCTCCTACGAGCAGTACTTC. Translated: CASSQVPIGGQVLAGSYEQYF. The chain employs TRBV4-3 and TRBJ2-7; tentative D call: TRBD2 (9 bases). The V gene lost 1 base and the J gene lost 0 bases, with 28 bases spanning the gap. From germline, CDR1 is LGHNA and CDR2 YSLEER. The CDR3 consists of 21 residues.

Concerning this clone itself: The sample holds other DNA sequences that translate to the same CDR3. V is TRBV10-3 and J is TRBJ1-1, with D perhaps TRBD1 (5 bases). Between the trimmed V and J ends, which lost 0 bases and 1 base, there was a span of 6 bases. The CDR3 runs 14 residues. Germline CDR1 reads ENHRY; CDR2 reads SYGVKD. The CDR3 loop reads CAISESRGNTEAFF. CDR3 DNA: TGTGCCATCAGTGAGTCAAGGGGGAACACTGAAGCTTTCTTT.

This clone was seen a single time. Other DNA sequences within the sample encode an identical CDR3. The CDR3 is CASSLGTSGTDTQYF. In DNA, the CDR3 is TGTGCCAGCAGCTTAGGGACTAGCGGCACAGATACGCAGTATTTT. The V call is TRBV7-9, the J call TRBJ2-3; the match to TRBD2 covers 9 bases. Germline values: CDR1 SEHNR, CDR2 FQNEAQ (reference sequence). Trimming at V came to 1 base and at J to 1 base, leaving 0 bases not matched to a gene. This CDR3 is 15 amino acids long.

This clone was picked up one time. The chain combines TRBV7-8 with TRBJ2-2; 7 bases fit TRBD1. CDR3 length equals 15 residues. Losses at the gene ends were 5 bases for V and 0 bases for J; bases not matched to a gene: 3. Germline CDR1 SGHVS, CDR2 FQNEAQ. DNA of the CDR3: TGTGCCAGCAGCCCAGGGGGAACGAACACCGGGGAGCTGTTTTTT. This codes for CASSPGGTNTGELFF.

The chain couples TRBV10-2 to TRBJ2-3; D is possibly TRBD2 (5 bases). The germline V gene encodes CDR1 WSHSY and CDR2 SAAADI. CDR3 size: 14 residues. Trimming took 2 bases from V and 3 from J, leaving 9 bases between them. CDR3 sequence reads: CASSEAGETDTQYF. As DNA, the CDR3 is TGCGCCAGCAGTGAGGCGGGCGAAACAGATACGCAGTATTTT.

CDR3: CASSRARGSGYGYTF. The CDR3 nucleotides read TGTGCCAGCAGTCGAGCCAGGGGGTCTGGCTATGGCTACACCTTC. The chain combines TRBV27 with TRBJ1-2, with 7 bases fitting TRBD1. In germline, CDR1 is MNHEY, CDR2 SMNVEV (reference sequence). Trimming cost V 5 bases and J 4 bases; bases outside gene matches: 10. CDR3 length equals 15 residues.

This chain joins TRBV9 and TRBJ2-7; 10 bases line up with TRBD2. Germline V gene data show CDR1 as SGDLS and CDR2 as YYNGEE. This CDR3 is 15 amino acids long. The V and J ends lost 4 bases and 5 bases, in that order; junction bases with no gene match: 9. The CDR3 bases are TGTGCCAGCAGCCCAGGGGCTAGCGGGAGAGACGAGCAGTACTTC. This sequence encodes CASSPGASGRDEQYF.

This clone was seen a few times. The V call is TRBV5-1, the J call TRBJ1-2, with D maybe TRBD1 (6 bases). The V end lost 3 bases, the J end lost 5 bases, and 17 bases lay between the germline ends. Germline CDR1 and CDR2: SGHRS and YFSETQ. The CDR3 is 15 amino acids. CDR3 sequence (DNA): TGCGCCAGCAGCTCGTCGGGGGGCAGCGAATATGGCTACACCTTC. Amino acids: CASSSSGGSEYGYTF.

The V and J genes are TRBV2 and TRBJ2-2; TRBD1 matches at 9 bases. CDR1 SNHLY and CDR2 FYNNEI come from the germline V gene. There are 16 residues in the CDR3. With V trimmed by 8 bases and J by 6 bases, 13 bases remained unmatched. CDR3: CASLRSNRGLAGELFF. The DNA for the CDR3 is TGTGCCAGCCTTAGATCGAACAGGGGGCTGGCCGGGGAGCTGTTTTTT.

The V gene is TRBV29-1, the J gene TRBJ2-3, with 10 bases matching TRBD2. The CDR3 is made up of 16 amino acids. J gave up 0 bases and V 7 bases, and 10 bases lay outside the gene matches. The germline CDR1 and CDR2 sequences are SQVTM and ANQGSEA. The CDR3 sequence: CSALAGESASTDTQYF. CDR3 sequence (DNA): TGCAGCGCCCTAGCGGGAGAATCCGCAAGCACAGATACGCAGTATTTT.